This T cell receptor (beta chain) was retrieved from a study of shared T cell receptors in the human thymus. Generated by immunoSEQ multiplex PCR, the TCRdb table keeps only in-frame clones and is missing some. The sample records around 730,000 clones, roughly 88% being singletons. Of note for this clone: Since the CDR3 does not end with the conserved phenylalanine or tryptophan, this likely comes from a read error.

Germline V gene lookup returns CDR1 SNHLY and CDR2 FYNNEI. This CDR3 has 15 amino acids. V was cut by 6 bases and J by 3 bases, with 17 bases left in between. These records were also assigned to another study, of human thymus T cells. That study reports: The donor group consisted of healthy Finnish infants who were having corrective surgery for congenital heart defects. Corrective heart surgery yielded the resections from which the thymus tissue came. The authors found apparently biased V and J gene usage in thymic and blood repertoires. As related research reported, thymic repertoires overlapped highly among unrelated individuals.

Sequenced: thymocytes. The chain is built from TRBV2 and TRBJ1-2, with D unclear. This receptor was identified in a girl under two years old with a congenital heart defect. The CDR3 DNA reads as TGTGCCAGCAGGGGTGGACTGTCGAGGGACTATGGCTACACCCTC. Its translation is CASRGGLSRDYGYTL.